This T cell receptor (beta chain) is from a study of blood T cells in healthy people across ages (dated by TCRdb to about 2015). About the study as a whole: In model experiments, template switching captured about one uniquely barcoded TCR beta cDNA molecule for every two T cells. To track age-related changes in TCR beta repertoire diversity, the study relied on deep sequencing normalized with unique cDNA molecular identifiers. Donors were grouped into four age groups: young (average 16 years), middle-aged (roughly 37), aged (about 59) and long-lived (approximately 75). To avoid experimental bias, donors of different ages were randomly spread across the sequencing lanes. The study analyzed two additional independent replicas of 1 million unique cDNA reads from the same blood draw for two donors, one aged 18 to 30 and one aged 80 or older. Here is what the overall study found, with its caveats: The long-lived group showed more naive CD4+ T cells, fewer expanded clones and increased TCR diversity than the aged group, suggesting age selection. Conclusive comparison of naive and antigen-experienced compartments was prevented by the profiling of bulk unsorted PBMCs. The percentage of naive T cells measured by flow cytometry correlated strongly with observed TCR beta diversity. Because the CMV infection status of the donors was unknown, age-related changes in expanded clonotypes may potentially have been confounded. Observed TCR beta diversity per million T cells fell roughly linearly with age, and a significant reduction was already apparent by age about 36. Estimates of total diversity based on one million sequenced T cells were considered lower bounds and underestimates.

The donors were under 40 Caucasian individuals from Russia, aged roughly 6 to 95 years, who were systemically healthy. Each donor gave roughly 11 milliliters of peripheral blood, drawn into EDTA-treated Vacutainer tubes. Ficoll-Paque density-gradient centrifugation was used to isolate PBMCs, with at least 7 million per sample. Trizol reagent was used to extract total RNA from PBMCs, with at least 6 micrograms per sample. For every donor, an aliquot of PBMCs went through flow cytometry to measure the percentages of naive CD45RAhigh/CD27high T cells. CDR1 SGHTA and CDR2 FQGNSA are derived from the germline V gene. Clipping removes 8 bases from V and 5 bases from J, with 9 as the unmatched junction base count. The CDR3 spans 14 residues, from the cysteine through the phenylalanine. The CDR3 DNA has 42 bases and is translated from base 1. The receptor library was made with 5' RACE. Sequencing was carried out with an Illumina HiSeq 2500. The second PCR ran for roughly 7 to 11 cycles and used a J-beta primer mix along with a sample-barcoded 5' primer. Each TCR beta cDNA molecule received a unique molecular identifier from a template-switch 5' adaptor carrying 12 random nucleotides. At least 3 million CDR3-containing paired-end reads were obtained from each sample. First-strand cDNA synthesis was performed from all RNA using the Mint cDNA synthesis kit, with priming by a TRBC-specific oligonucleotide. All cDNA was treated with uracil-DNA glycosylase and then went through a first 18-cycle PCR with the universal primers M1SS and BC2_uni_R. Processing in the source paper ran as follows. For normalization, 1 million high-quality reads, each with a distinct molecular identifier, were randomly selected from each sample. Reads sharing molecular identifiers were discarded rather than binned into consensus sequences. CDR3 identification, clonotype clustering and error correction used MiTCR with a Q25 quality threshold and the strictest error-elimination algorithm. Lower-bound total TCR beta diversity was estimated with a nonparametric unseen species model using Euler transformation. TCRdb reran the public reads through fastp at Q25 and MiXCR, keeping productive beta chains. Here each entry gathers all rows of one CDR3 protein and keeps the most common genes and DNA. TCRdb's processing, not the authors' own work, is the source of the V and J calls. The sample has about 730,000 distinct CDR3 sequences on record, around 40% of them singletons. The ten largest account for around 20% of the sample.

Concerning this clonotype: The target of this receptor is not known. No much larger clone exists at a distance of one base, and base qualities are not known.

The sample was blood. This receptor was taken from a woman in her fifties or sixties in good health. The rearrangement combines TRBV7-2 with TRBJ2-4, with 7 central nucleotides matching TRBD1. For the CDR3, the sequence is CASPTGQTENIQYF. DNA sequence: TGTGCCAGCCCCACGGGACAGACGGAAAACATTCAGTACTTC. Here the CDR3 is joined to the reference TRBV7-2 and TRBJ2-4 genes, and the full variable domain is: GAGVSQSPSNKVTEKGKDVELRCDPISGHTALYWYRQSLGQGLEFLIYFQGNSAPDKSGLPSDRFSAERTGGSVSTLTIQRTQQEDSAVYLCASPTGQTENIQYFGAGTRLSVL.